The 8 T cell receptor beta chains given below trace back to one sample, sequenced in a study of T-cell reconstitution after alpha-beta-depleted transplantation in children. The library targeted TCRbeta and was prepared with unique molecular identifiers. TCRdb analysed the PCR reads with MiXCR anew, one entry per CDR3 protein. The table lists about 270,000 distinct CDR3 sequences, approximately 9.8% of them singletons, with roughly a tenth in the top ten. The sample in question was PBMCs from the stem cell graft donor, obtained from the stem cell graft. All receptors come from a human donor who donated a stem cell graft to a child with SCID.

There are a few counts of this clonotype. The rearrangement uses TRBV4-1 and TRBJ2-7, with D hard to call. This CDR3 contains 13 residues. With 0 bases removed from V and 9 bases from J, the gap between germline ends came to 12 bases. The germline gives CDR1 MGHRA, CDR2 YSYEKL. The CDR3 is CASSQETEPGQYF. The CDR3 bases are TGCGCCAGCAGCCAAGAGACCGAGCCGGGGCAGTACTTC.

This clonotype has a count of ten or more. The chain has TRBV29-1 and TRBJ2-6; D remains unclear. CDR3 size: 15 residues. V lost 0 bases, J lost 0 bases, and 6 bases lay in between. Germline loops: CDR1 SQVTM, CDR2 ANQGSEA. This chain's CDR3 is CSVEDVDSGANVLTF. The CDR3 DNA sequence: TGCAGCGTTGAAGACGTAGACTCTGGGGCCAACGTCCTGACTTTC.

This clonotype was counted between two and nine times. V is TRBV5-1 and J is TRBJ2-1, with D uncertain. This CDR3 region has 15 residues. The germline V gene has CDR1 SGHRS and CDR2 YFSETQ. V was clipped by 0 bases and J by 8 bases, with 15 bases between them. The CDR3 DNA follows: TGCGCCAGCAGCTTGGCCGATGCAAGGGTGGATGAGCAGTTCTTC. Translation: CASSLADARVDEQFF.

This clonotype was detected a few times. V gene TRBV12-3 or TRBV12-4 combines with J gene TRBJ2-6; no clear D. This CDR3 has 13 amino acids. The V and J ends lost 7 bases and 4 bases respectively, with 8 bases between them. CDR3 in amino acids: CASKMTGANVLTF. CDR3 DNA: TGTGCCAGCAAAATGACAGGGGCCAACGTCCTGACTTTC.

This rearrangement joins TRBV29-1 to TRBJ1-5; TRBD1 is a possible D gene (5 bases). The CDR3 sequence is 12 residues long. V lost 3 bases to trimming and J lost 12 bases, with 15 bases between them. The germline CDR1 and CDR2 sequences are SQVTM and ANQGSEA. CDR3 amino acids: CSVEVQGVGQHF. The CDR3 DNA sequence: TGCAGCGTTGAGGTCCAGGGCGTGGGCCAGCATTTT.

The rearrangement joins TRBV7-9 to TRBJ2-1; the D is unclear. V was trimmed by 5 bases and J by 13 bases, leaving 9 bases between them. CDR1 and CDR2 (germline): SEHNR, FQNEAQ (reference sequence). The CDR3 covers 10 residues. The CDR3 nucleotides are TGTGCCAGCAGCCCAGGTCCCCAGTTCTTC. Translating it yields CASSPGPQFF.

This clonotype has just a few counts. V usage is TRBV20-1 and J usage is TRBJ1-3; D is undetermined. CDR3 size: 11 residues. Trimming shortened V by 5 bases and J by 3 bases, and 5 bases separated the two germline ends. CDR1 DFQATT and CDR2 SNEGSKA come from the germline V gene (reference sequence). The CDR3 DNA follows: TGCAGTGCTGCCCGTGGAAACACCATATATTTT. Translated, it gives CSAARGNTIYF.

This clonotype has just a few counts. The chain uses TRBV7-6 and TRBJ2-1; D might be TRBD1 (6 bases). Trimming took off 0 bases at V and 7 bases at J, with 13 bases between the two ends. The CDR3 is made up of 15 amino acids. CDR1 is SGHVS and CDR2 is FNYEAQ in the germline V gene. CDR3 residues: CASSLAYRAVNEQFF. CDR3 DNA: TGTGCCAGCAGCTTAGCATACAGGGCAGTGAATGAGCAGTTCTTC.